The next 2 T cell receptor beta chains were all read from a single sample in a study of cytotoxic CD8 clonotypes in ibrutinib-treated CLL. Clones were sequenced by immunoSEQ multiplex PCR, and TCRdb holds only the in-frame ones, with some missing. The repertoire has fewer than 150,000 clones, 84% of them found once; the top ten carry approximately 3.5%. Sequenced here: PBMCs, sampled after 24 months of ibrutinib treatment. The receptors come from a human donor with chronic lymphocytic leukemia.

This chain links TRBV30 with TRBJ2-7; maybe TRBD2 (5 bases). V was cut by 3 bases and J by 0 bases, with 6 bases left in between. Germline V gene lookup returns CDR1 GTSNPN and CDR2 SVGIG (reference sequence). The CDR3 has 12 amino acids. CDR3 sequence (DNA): TGTGCCTGGAGGGACTTCTCCTACGAGCAGTACTTC. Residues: CAWRDFSYEQYF.

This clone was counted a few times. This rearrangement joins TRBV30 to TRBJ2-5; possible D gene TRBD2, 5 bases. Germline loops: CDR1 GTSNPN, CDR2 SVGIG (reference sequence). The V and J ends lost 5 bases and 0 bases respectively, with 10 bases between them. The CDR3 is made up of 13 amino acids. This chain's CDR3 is CAWASGYQETQYF. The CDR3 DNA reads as TGTGCCTGGGCCTCGGGATACCAAGAGACCCAGTACTTC. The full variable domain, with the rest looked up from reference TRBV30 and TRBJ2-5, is SQTIHQWPATLVQPVGSPLSLECTVEGTSNPNLYWYRQAAGRGLQLLFYSVGIGQISSEVPQNLSASRPQDRQFILSSKKLLLSDSGFYLCAWASGYQETQYFGPGTRLLVL.